This entry lists 18 T cell receptor beta chains sequenced from one sample in a study of graft-versus-host responses after intestinal transplantation. For these TCRs, the target antigens are not known. Generated by immunoSEQ multiplex PCR, the TCRdb table keeps only in-frame clones and is missing some. The data hold over 120,000 clones, with around 90% observed a single time. The sequencing here drew on unstimulated CD4+ T cells sorted from spleen or lymph node cells, taken before intestinal transplant. These receptors all stem from a human donor who received an intestinal transplant.

The genes are TRBV15 and TRBJ2-7; tentative D call: TRBD1 (6 bases). V was pared by 1 base and J by 7 bases, with 17 bases between. Germline lookup yields CDR1 LNHNV and CDR2 YYDKDF (reference sequence). The CDR3 is 15 amino acids. The CDR3 here is CATSRGAGESREQYF. As DNA, the CDR3 is TGTGCCACCAGCAGAGGGGCAGGGGAGTCACGGGAGCAGTACTTC.

The chain carries TRBV18 and TRBJ2-6; possible D gene TRBD1, 6 bases. V lost 2 bases and J 2 bases, leaving 10 bases between the germline ends. Germline assignment: CDR1 KGHSH and CDR2 LQKENI. The CDR3 is 16 residues long. The CDR3 sequence: CASSPTRGTGANVLTF. The CDR3 region has the DNA TGTGCCAGCTCACCAACCAGGGGAACTGGGGCCAACGTCCTGACTTTC.

The chain is built from TRBV5-1 and TRBJ2-1, with D maybe TRBD2 (6 bases). The CDR3 spans 17 residues. V shed 4 bases and J shed 0 bases, with 17 bases lying between them. Germline CDR1 SGHRS, CDR2 YFSETQ. CDR3 sequence (DNA): TGCGCCAGCAGCCCGCGGGGTACCGGGAGCTCCTACAATGAGCAGTTCTTC. Translation: CASSPRGTGSSYNEQFF.

V usage is TRBV28 and J usage is TRBJ2-2, with no clear D. Germline CDR1 MDHEN, CDR2 SYDVKM. The CDR3 spans 15 residues. With 3 bases removed from V and 4 bases from J, the gap between germline ends came to 12 bases. CDR3 residues: CASSFRQGLTGELFF. The CDR3, as DNA: TGTGCCAGCAGTTTCCGACAAGGTCTCACCGGGGAGCTGTTTTTT. The whole variable domain, remainder taken from reference TRBV28 and TRBJ2-2, is DVKVTQSSRYLVKRTGEKVFLECVQDMDHENMFWYRQDPGLGLRLIYFSYDVKMKEKGDIPEGYSVSREKKERFSLILESASTNQTSMYLCASSFRQGLTGELFFGEGSRLTVL.

The chain couples TRBV7-2 to TRBJ2-1; D is perhaps TRBD1 or TRBD2 (5 bases each). CDR1 and CDR2 from the germline V gene are SGHTA and FQGNSA. The CDR3 sequence is 16 residues long. Between the trimmed V and J ends, which lost 1 base and 3 bases, there was a span of 13 bases. This CDR3 is CASSLVHRRSYNEQFF. CDR3 nucleotide sequence: TGTGCCAGCAGCTTAGTCCACAGGAGGAGCTACAATGAGCAGTTCTTC.

This chain uses TRBV6-1 with TRBJ2-1, with TRBD2 matching over 9 bases. Germline-derived CDR1 and CDR2 are MNHNS and SASEGT. The CDR3 sequence is 14 residues long. The V gene end was trimmed by 6 bases and the J gene end by 6 bases; junction bases not matched to a gene: 6. DNA for the CDR3: TGTGCCAGCAGGGGTAGCGGGAGAATCAATGAGCAGTTCTTC. It translates to CASRGSGRINEQFF.

The V gene is TRBV6-5, the J gene TRBJ2-3, with TRBD2 matching over 7 bases. The CDR3 contains 15 residues. CDR1 and CDR2 from the germline V gene are MNHEY and SVGAGI. V was clipped by 2 bases and J by 0 bases; unmatched bases: 2. This CDR3 reads CASSYGGLSTDTQYF. DNA of the CDR3: TGTGCCAGCAGTTACGGGGGACTAAGCACAGATACGCAGTATTTT.

This rearrangement joins TRBV19 to TRBJ1-1; 7 nucleotides align to TRBD1. The CDR3 extends over 17 amino acids. CDR1 is LNHDA and CDR2 is SQIVND in the germline V gene (reference sequence). V was clipped by 4 bases and J by 0 bases; unmatched bases: 11. This chain's CDR3 is CASSRKTGDRMNTEAFF. CDR3 sequence (DNA): TGTGCCAGTAGTAGAAAAACAGGGGACCGCATGAACACTGAAGCTTTCTTT. Looking up the rest from reference TRBV19 and TRBJ1-1 gives the full variable domain: DGGITQSPKYLFRKEGQNVTLSCEQNLNHDAMYWYRQDPGQGLRLIYYSQIVNDFQKGDIAEGYSVSREKKESFPLTVTSAQKNPTAFYLCASSRKTGDRMNTEAFFGQGTRLTVV.

This sequence joins TRBV19 and TRBJ1-1; D is perhaps TRBD1 (6 bases). This CDR3 is built from 14 residues. V was clipped by 3 bases and J by 7 bases, with 15 bases between them. Germline V CDR1 and CDR2: LNHDA, SQIVND (reference sequence). The CDR3 spells CASSMGHEVGEAFF. The DNA of the CDR3 is TGTGCCAGTAGTATGGGACACGAAGTCGGTGAAGCTTTCTTT.

V is TRBV5-1 and J is TRBJ2-5; 8 bases fit TRBD1. CDR1 is SGHRS and CDR2 is YFSETQ in the germline V gene. Trimming at V came to 2 bases and at J to 2 bases, leaving 5 bases not matched to a gene. The CDR3 length is 15 residues. The CDR3 reads CASSFDTGGQETQYF. The CDR3 DNA reads TGCGCCAGCAGCTTCGATACAGGGGGGCAAGAGACCCAGTACTTC.

In its sample, this clone was seen a few times. V usage is TRBV27 and J usage is TRBJ2-5; D gene unclear. Per germline, CDR1 MNHEY and CDR2 SMNVEV (reference sequence). The CDR3 covers 14 residues. Trimming shortened V by 8 bases and J by 4 bases, and 17 bases separated the two germline ends. In DNA form, the CDR3 reads TGTGCCAGCTCCTTAGGAATAACGGGAGAGACCCAGTACTTC. Translating gives CASSLGITGETQYF.

V is TRBV6-1 and J is TRBJ2-1; 7 bases fit TRBD2. Germline V lookup: CDR1 MNHNS, CDR2 SASEGT. The V gene end was trimmed by 4 bases and the J gene end by 9 bases; junction bases not matched to a gene: 3. The CDR3 covers 12 residues. DNA for the CDR3: TGTGCCAGCAGTGGGGGGGGTCTTGAGCAGTTCTTC. This translates into CASSGGGLEQFF.

The genes are TRBV7-8 and TRBJ1-2; possible D gene TRBD1, 5 bases. Looked up from germline, CDR1 is SGHVS and CDR2 is FQNEAQ. This CDR3 is built from 14 residues. Trimming shortened V by 3 bases and J by 8 bases, and 16 bases separated the two germline ends. The DNA of the CDR3 is TGTGCCAGCAGCTTCAGACAGTTGGAGGGAGGCTACACCTTC. This gives the protein CASSFRQLEGGYTF.

The chain has TRBV9 and TRBJ2-5; TRBD2 matches at 8 bases. The CDR3 loop spans 14 amino acids. The V segment lost 0 bases and the J segment 5 bases; nucleotides outside the gene matches: 3. CDR1 is SGDLS and CDR2 is YYNGEE in the germline V gene. CDR3 sequence (DNA): TGTGCCAGCAGCGTAGTTGCGGGAGGCGAGACCCAGTACTTC. As protein: CASSVVAGGETQYF.

The chain uses TRBV7-2 and TRBJ2-5; 7 bases match TRBD2. The CDR3 is made up of 15 amino acids. Germline CDR1 reads SGHTA; CDR2 reads FQGNSA. Trimming cost V 4 bases and J 0 bases; bases outside gene matches: 5. The CDR3 sequence: CASSYRLADQETQYF. The CDR3 DNA follows: TGTGCCAGCAGCTATAGACTAGCCGACCAAGAGACCCAGTACTTC.

This rearrangement joins TRBV30 to TRBJ1-3; D remains unclear. V lost 6 bases and J lost 3, with 18 bases in between. The CDR3 consists of 15 residues. The germline V gene has CDR1 GTSNPN and CDR2 SVGIG (reference sequence). CDR3 residues: CACGGYEALGNTIYF. CDR3 DNA sequence: TGTGCCTGCGGAGGGTACGAGGCCCTTGGAAACACCATATATTTT.

The V gene is TRBV11-2, the J gene TRBJ1-1, with no clear D. Germline V lookup: CDR1 SGHAT, CDR2 FQNNGV. CDR3 length: 13 amino acids. Between the trimmed V and J ends, which lost 5 bases and 6 bases, there was a span of 13 bases. The CDR3 loop reads CASSQTGLSEAFF. The CDR3 region has the DNA TGTGCCAGCAGCCAAACCGGCCTATCTGAAGCTTTCTTT.

V gene TRBV4-1 combines with J gene TRBJ2-3, with 7 bases matching TRBD1. J lost 6 bases, V lost 0 bases, and 6 bases had no gene match. In germline, CDR1 is MGHRA, CDR2 YSYEKL. The CDR3 sequence is 15 residues long. CDR3: CASSQDAIRGDTQYF. The CDR3 DNA sequence: TGCGCCAGCAGCCAAGATGCCATCAGGGGGGATACGCAGTATTTT.